Given below is one TCR beta chain in context. Its target is unknown. This entry belongs to a study of OX40 agonist ivuxolimab in advanced cancers. At the level of the study: Aged roughly 23 to 80 with a mean of approximately 57 years, they were approximately 80% male. Past anti-PD-1, anti-PD-L1 or anti-CTLA-4 therapy was accepted, and 30% to 45% had received some.

The V gene's germline CDR1 is MDHEN and CDR2 SYDVKM. There are 13 residues in the CDR3. The V end lost 5 bases, the J end lost 4 bases, and 9 bases lay between the germline ends. Study observations and caveats: Among T cells, CD8+ cells averaged more expanded clones than CD4+ cells.

Profiling relied on immunoSEQ multiplex PCR, and the TCRdb table lists in-frame clones only, not all of them. The repertoire includes under 90,000 clones, roughly 93% of them detected once, and approximately 0.3% sits in the top ten. On cycle 4 day 1 and cycle 7 day 1, as well as at baseline, blood was sampled. This TCR was recovered from an adult with an advanced solid tumor such as melanoma, head and neck, liver or kidney cancer. This chain links TRBV28 with TRBJ1-5; a weak D match, TRBD1 (5 bases). Sample: CD4+ or CD8+ T cells sorted from blood, taken in a trial of the OX40 agonist ivuxolimab. The DNA of the CDR3 is TGTGCCAGCAGTGGACATCAGAATCAGCCCCAGCATTTT. It codes for CASSGHQNQPQHF.